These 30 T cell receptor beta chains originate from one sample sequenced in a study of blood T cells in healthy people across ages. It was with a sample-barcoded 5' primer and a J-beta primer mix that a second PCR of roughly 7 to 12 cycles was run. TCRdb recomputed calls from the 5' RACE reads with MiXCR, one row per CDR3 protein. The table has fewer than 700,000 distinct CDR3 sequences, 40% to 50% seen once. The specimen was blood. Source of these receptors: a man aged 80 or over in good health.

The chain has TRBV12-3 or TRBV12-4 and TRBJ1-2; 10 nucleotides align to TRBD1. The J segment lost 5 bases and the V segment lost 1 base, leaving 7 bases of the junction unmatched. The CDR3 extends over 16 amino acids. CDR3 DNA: TGTGCCAGCAGTTTAGGGGTGACAGGGGGCGGTTATGGCTACACCTTC. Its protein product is CASSLGVTGGGYGYTF.

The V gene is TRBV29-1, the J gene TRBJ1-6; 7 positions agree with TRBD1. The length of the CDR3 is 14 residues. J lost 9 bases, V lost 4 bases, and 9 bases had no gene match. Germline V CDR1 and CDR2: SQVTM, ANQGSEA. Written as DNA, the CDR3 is TGCAGCGTTGCCCGACAGGGTAGGGGTTCACCCCTCCACTTT. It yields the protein CSVARQGRGSPLHF.

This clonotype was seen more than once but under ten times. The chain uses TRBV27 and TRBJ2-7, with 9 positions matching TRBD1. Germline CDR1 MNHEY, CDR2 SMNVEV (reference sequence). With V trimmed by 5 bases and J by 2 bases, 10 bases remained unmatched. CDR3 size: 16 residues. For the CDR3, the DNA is TGTGCCAGCAGTCCCATTAAAGGACAGGGGCCCTACGAGCAGTACTTC. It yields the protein CASSPIKGQGPYEQYF.

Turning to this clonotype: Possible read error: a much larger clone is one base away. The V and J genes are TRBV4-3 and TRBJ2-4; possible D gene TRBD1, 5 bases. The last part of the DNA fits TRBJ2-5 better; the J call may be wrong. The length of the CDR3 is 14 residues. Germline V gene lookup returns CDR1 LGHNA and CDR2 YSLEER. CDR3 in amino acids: CASSPLDSQETQYF. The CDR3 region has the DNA TGCGCCAGCAGCCCCCTCGACAGCCAAGAGACCCAGTACTTC.

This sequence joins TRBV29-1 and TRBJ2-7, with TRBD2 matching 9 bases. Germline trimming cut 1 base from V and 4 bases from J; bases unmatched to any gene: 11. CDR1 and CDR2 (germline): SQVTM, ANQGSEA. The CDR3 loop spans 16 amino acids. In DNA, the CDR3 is TGCAGCGTTGAAGCTTCGGCGGCGGGAGGGCCTTACGAGCAGTACTTC. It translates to CSVEASAAGGPYEQYF.

The CDR3 loop is CASASGQADETQYF. The CDR3 DNA sequence: TGCGCCAGCGCGTCGGGACAGGCGGATGAGACCCAGTACTTC. The chain recombines TRBV10-1 with TRBJ2-5; 8 nucleotides line up with TRBD1. V gave up 8 bases and J gave up 5 bases; unmatched junction bases: 10. This CDR3 is 14 amino acids long. Germline V gene sequence: CDR1 WNHNN, CDR2 SYGVQD (reference sequence).

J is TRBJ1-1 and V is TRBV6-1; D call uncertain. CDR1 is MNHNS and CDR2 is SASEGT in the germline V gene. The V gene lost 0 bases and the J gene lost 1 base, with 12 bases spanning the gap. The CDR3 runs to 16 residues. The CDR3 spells CASSEARMYPNTEAFF. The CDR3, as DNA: TGTGCCAGCAGTGAAGCGAGGATGTACCCGAACACTGAAGCTTTCTTT.

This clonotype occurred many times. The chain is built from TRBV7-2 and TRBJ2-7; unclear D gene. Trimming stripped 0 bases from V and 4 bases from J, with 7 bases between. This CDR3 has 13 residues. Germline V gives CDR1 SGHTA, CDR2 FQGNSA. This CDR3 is CASSLAPPYEQYF. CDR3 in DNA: TGTGCCAGCAGCTTAGCTCCCCCTTACGAGCAGTACTTC.

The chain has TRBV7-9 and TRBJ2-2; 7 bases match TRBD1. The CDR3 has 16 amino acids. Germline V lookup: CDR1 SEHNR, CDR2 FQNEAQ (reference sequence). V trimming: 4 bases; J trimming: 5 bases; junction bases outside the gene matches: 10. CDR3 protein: CASSSALRQGTGELFF. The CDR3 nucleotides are TGTGCCAGCAGCTCGGCCCTCAGACAGGGTACCGGGGAGCTGTTTTTT.

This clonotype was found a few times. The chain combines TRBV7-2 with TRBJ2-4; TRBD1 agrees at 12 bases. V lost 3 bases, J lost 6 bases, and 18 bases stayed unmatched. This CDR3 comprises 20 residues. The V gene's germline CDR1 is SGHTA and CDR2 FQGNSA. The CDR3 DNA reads TGTGCCAGCAGCTTCACCTCAACTGGGGGGACAGGGGGCGGGGGAAACATTCAGTACTTC. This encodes CASSFTSTGGTGGGGNIQYF.

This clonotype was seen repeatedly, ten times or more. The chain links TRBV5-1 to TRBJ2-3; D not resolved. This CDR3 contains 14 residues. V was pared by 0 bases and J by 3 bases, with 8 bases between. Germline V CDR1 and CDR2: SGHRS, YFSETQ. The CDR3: CASSLGSETDTQYF. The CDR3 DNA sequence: TGCGCCAGCAGCTTGGGTTCGGAAACAGATACGCAGTATTTT.

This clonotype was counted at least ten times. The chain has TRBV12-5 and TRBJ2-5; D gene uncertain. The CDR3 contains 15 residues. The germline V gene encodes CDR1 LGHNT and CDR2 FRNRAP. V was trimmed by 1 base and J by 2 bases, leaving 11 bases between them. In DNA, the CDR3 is TGTGCTAGTGGTTTGGGGGTTGGGGTTCAAGAGACCCAGTACTTC. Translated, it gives CASGLGVGVQETQYF.

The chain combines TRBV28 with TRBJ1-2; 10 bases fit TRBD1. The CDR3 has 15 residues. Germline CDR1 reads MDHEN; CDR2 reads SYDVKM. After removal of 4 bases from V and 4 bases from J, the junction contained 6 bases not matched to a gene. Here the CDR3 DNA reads TGTGCCAGCAGTTCGTCCGGGACAGGGGTCTATGGCTACACCTTC. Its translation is CASSSSGTGVYGYTF.

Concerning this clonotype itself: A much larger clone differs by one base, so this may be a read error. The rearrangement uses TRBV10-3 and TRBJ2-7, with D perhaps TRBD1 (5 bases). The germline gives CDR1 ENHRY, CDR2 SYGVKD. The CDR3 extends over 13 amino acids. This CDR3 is CAISDRQSYELYF. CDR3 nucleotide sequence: TGTGCCATCAGTGATAGACAGTCTTACGAGCTGTACTTC.

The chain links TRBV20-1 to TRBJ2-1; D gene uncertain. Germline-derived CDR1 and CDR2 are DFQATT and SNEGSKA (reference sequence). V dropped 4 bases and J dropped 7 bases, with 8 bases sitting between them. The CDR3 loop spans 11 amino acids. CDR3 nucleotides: TGCAGTGCTACTCGCTGGAATGAGCAGTTCTTC. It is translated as CSATRWNEQFF.

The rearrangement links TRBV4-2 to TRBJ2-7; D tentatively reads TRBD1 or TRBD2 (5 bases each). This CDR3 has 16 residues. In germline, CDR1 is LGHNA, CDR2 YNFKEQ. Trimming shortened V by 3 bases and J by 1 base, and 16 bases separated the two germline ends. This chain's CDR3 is CASSQRAVAGSYEQYF. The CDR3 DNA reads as TGTGCCAGCAGCCAGAGAGCGGTAGCAGGGTCCTACGAGCAGTACTTC.

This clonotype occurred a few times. The CDR3 region has the DNA TGCGCCAGCAGCCCACCACAGCGGGGGGGTCCCGGGACCCAGTACTTC. As protein: CASSPPQRGGPGTQYF. This chain uses TRBV4-1 with TRBJ2-5; TRBD2 matches 10 bases. CDR3 size: 16 residues. Germline CDR1 is MGHRA and CDR2 is YSYEKL. J gave up 7 bases and V 4 bases, and 12 bases lay outside the gene matches.

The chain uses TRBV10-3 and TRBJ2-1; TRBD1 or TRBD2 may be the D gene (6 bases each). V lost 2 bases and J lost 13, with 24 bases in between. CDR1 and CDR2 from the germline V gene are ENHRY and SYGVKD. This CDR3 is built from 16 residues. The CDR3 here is CAISEGGAGRQETQFF. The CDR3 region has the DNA TGTGCCATCAGTGAGGGAGGGGCGGGACGACAGGAGACCCAGTTCTTC.

The CDR3 protein is CASSQRVSTNYGYTF. CDR3 DNA sequence: TGCGCCAGCAGCCAACGGGTCAGTACTAACTATGGCTACACCTTC. The chain is built from TRBV4-3 and TRBJ1-2; D unclear. The V end was cut by 2 bases, the J end by 0 bases, with 10 bases between. CDR3 length: 15 amino acids. Germline V CDR1 and CDR2: LGHNA, YSLEER.

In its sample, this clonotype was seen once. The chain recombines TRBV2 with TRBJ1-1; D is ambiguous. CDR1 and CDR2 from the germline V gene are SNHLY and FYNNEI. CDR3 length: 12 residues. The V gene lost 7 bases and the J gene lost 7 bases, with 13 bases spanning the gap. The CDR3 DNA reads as TGTGCCAGCATCCCGCAGAGAGTTGAAGCTTTCTTT. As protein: CASIPQRVEAFF.

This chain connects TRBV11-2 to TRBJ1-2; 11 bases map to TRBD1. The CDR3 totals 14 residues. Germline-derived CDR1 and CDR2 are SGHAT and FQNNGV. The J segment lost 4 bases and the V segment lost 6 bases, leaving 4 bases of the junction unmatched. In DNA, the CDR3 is TGTGCCAGCAGGGGGACAGGGGGGATCTATGGCTACACCTTC. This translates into CASRGTGGIYGYTF.

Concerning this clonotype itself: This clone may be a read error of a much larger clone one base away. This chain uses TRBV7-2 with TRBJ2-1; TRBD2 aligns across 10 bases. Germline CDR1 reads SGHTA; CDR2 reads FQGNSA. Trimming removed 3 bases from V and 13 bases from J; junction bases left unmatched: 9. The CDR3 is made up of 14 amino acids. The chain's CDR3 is CASSFSSGGETQFF. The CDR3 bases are TGTGCCAGCAGCTTTTCTAGCGGGGGAGAGACCCAGTTCTTC.

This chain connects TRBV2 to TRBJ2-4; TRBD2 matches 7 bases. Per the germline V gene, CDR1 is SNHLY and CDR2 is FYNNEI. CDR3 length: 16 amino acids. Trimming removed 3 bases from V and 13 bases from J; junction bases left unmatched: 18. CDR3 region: CASSDVGRGQTYKQYF. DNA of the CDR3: TGTGCCAGCAGTGACGTTGGGAGGGGCCAAACCTACAAGCAGTACTTC.

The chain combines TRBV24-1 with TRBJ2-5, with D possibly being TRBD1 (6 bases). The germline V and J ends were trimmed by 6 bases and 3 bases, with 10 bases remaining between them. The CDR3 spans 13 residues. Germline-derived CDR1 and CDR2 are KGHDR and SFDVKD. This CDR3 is CATSTAGEETQYF. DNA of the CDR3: TGTGCCACCAGTACGGCAGGGGAAGAGACCCAGTACTTC.

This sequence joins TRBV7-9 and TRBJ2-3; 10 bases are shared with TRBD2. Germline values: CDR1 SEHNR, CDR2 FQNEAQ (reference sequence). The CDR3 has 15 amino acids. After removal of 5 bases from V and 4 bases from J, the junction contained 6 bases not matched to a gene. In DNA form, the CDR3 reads TGTGCCAGCAGCCCTCTAGCGGGAGTAGCAGATACGCAGTATTTT. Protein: CASSPLAGVADTQYF.

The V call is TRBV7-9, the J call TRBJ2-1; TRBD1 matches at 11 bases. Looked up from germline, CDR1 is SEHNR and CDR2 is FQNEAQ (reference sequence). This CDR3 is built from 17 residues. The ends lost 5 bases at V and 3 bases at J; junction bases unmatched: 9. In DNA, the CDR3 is TGTGCCAGCAGCCGGAGCCGCGGGACAGGGGGCTACAATGAGCAGTTCTTC. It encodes CASSRSRGTGGYNEQFF.

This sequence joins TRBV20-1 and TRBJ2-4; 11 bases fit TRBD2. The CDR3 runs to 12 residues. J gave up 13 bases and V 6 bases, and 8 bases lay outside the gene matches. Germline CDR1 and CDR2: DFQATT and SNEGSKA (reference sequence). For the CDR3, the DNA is TGCAGTGCCCTAGCGGGAGGTTTGAAGCAGTACTTC. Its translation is CSALAGGLKQYF.

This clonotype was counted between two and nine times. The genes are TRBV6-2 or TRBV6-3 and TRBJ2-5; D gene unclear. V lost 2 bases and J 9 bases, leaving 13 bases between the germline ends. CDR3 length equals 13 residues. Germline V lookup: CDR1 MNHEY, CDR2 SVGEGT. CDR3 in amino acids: CASSYLIKGSQYF. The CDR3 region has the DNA TGTGCCAGCAGTTACCTCATCAAAGGTTCCCAGTACTTC.

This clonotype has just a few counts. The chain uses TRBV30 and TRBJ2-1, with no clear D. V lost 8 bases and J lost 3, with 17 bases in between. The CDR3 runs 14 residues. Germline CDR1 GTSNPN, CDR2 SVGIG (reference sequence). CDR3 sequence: CAGTRGGNYNEQFF. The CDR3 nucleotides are TGTGCCGGTACAAGAGGCGGCAACTACAATGAGCAGTTCTTC.

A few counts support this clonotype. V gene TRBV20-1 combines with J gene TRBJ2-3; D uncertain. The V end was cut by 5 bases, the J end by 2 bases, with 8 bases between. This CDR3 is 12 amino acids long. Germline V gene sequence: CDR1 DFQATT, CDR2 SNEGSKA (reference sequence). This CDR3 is CSAPGATDTQYF. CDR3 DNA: TGCAGTGCTCCCGGAGCCACAGATACGCAGTATTTT.